This T cell receptor beta chain was found in a study of regulatory T cells in long-lasting Graves disease. The wider study: Graves' patients with a new diagnosis had received antithyroid drugs under 3 months.

V was trimmed by 2 bases and J by 1 base, leaving 8 bases between them. The CDR3 sequence is 15 residues long. Germline V gene sequence: CDR1 SGHTA, CDR2 FQGNSA. Both iRepertoire HTBI primers and Arm-PCR of CDR3 regions were used to build the TCR beta libraries. TCRdb recomputed calls from the multiplex PCR reads with MiXCR, one row per CDR3 protein. The sample lists 530,000 or so distinct CDR3 sequences; 15% to 20% were seen once. Documented time point: newly diagnosed GD, antithyroid drugs for less than 3 months. RNA extracted from PBMCs served as the sequencing template. This sample was shared with a second study, whose subject was T cells in Graves' hyperthyroidism and ophthalmopathy. Turning to that study: Primed by the HTBI set, a first-round RT-PCR was run on the TCR CDR3. Most expanded thyroid clonotypes above 0.001 also appeared in blood. A model of 13 V-J pairs discriminated ophthalmopathy from stable hyperthyroidism.

The clonotype comes from a man aged 18-30 years with Graves disease. The V and J genes are TRBV7-2 and TRBJ1-4, with D uncertain. The sample in question was peripheral blood mononuclear cells (PBMCs), obtained at new diagnosis, from a patient treated with antithyroid drugs. In DNA, the CDR3 is TGTGCCAGCAGCTTACGCAGGCAAACTAATGAAAAACTGTTTTTT. The encoded protein is CASSLRRQTNEKLFF.